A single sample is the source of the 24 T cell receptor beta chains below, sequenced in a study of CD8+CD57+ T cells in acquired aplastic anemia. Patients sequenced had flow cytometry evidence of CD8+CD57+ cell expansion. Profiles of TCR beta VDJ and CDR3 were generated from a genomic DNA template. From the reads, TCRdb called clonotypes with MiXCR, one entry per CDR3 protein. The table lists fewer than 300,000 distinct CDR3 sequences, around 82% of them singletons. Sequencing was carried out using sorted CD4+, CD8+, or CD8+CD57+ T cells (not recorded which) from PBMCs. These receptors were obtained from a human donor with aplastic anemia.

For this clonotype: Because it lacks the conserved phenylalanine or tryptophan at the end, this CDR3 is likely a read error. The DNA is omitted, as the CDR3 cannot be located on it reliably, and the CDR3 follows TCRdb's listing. This CDR3 reads CASGVAGSIHYH. The genes are TRBV7-3 and TRBJ2-4; TRBD2 is the table's D call, not checked against the DNA. The CDR3 contains 12 residues when both ends are counted. The germline V gene encodes CDR1 SGHTA and CDR2 FQGTGA.

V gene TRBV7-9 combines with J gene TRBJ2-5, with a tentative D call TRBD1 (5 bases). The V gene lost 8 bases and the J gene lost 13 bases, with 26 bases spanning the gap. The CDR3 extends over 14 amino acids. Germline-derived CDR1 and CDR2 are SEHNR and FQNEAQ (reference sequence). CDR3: CASSRASEQVFGYF. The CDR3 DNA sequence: TGTGCCAGCTCCAGGGCCAGCGAGCAAGTGTTCGGGTACTTC.

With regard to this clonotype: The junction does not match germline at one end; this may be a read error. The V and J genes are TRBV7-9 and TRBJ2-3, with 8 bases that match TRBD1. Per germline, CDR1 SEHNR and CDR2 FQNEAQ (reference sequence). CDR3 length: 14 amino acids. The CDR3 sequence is CAGQGARGPQYHEF. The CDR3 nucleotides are TGTGCCGGACAGGGAGCTAGGGGGCCCCAGTACCACGAGTTT.

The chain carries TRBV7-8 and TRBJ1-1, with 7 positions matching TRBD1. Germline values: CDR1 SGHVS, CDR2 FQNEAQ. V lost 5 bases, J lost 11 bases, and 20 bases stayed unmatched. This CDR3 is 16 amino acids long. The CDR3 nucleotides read TGTGCCAGCAGCCTTAATCCAGTCGGGACAGCCCTTTCCGCTTTCTTT. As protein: CASSLNPVGTALSAFF.

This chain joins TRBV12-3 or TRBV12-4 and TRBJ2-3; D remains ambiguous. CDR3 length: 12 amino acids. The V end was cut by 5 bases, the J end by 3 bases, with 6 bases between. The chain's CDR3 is CASSLHTDTQYF. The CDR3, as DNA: TGTGCCAGCAGTCTTCATACAGATACGCAGTATTTT.

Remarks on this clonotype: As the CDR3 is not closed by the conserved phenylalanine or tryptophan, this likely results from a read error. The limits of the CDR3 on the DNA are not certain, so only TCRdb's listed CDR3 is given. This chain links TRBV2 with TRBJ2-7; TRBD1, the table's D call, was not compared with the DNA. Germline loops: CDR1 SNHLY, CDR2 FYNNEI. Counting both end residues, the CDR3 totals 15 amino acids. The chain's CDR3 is CASGLVGGGENEFDL.

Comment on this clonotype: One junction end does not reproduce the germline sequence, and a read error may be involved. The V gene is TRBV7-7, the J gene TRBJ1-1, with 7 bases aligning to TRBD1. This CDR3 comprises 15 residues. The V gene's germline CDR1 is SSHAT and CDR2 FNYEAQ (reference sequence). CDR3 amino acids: CASTLEAGGTGELFF. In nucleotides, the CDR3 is TGTGCTAGCACCCTCGAGGCAGGGGGAACCGGGGAGCTGTTCTTT.

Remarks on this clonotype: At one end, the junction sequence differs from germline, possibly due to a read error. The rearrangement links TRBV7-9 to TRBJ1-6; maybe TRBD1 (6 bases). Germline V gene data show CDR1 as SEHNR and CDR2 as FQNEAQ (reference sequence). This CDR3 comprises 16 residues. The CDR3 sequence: CASSLGGGGCNSHLHF. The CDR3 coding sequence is TGTGCCAGCAGCTTGGGGGGGGGCGGGTGTAATTCACACCTCCACTTT.

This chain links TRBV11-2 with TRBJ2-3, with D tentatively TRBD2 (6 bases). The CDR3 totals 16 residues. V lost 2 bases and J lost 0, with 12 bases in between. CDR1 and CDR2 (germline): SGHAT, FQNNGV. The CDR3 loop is CASSLRGRGSTDTQYF. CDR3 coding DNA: TGTGCCAGCAGCTTACGGGGCCGGGGGAGCACAGATACGCAGTATTTT.

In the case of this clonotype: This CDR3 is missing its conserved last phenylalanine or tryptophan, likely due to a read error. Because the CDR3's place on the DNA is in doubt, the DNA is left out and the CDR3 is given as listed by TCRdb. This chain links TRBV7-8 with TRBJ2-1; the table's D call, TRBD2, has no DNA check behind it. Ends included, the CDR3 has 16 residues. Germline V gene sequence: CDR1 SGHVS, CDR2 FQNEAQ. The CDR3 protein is CASSLAGGTGQQEFGP.

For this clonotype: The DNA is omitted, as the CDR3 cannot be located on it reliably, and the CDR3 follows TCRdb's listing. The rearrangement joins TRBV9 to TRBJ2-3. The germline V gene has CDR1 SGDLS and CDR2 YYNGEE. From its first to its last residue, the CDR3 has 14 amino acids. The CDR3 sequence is CASSSSDTQYFHHF.

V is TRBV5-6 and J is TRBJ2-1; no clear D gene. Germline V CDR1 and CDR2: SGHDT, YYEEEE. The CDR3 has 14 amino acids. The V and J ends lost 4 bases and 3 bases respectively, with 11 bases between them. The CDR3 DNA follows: TGTGCCAGCAGCCTCCTGACTGTCTACAATGAGCAGTTCTTC. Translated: CASSLLTVYNEQFF.

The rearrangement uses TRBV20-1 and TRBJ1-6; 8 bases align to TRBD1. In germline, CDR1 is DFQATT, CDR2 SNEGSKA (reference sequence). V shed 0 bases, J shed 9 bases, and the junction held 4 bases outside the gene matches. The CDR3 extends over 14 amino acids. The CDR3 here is CSARDETGGSPLHF. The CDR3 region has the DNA TGCAGTGCTAGAGATGAAACAGGGGGTTCACCCCTCCACTTT.

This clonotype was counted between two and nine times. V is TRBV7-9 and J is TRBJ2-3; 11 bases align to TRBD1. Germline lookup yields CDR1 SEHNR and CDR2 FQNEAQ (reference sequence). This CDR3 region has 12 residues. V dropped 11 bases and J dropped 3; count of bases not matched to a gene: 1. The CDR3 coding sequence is TGTGCCGGACAGGGGGCGACAGATACGCAGTATTTT. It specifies CAGQGATDTQYF. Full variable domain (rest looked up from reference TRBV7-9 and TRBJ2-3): DTGVSQNPRHKITKRGQNVTFRCDPISEHNRLYWYRQTLGQGPEFLTYFQNEAQLEKSRLLSDRFSAERPKGSFSTLEIQRTEQGDSAMYLCAGQGATDTQYFGPGTRLTVL.

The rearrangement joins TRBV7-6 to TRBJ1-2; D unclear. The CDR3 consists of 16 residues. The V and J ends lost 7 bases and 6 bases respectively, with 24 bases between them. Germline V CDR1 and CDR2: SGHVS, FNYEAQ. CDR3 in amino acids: CASTLGRVPSVDGYTF. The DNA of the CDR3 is TGTGCCAGCACCCTGGGGAGGGTCCCGTCTGTGGATGGCTACACCTTC. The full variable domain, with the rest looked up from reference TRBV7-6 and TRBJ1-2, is GAGVSQSPRYKVTKRGQDVALRCDPISGHVSLYWYRQALGQGPEFLTYFNYEAQQDKSGLPNDRFSAERPEGSISTLTIQRTEQRDSAMYRCASTLGRVPSVDGYTFGSGTRLTVV.

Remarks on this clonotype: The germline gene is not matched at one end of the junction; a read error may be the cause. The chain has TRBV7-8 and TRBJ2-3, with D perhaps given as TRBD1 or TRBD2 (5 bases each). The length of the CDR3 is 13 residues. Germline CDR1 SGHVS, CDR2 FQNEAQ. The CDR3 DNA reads TGTGCCAGCAGCTTTGGTCGAGCAGGGACGGCGTATTTC. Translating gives CASSFGRAGTAYF.

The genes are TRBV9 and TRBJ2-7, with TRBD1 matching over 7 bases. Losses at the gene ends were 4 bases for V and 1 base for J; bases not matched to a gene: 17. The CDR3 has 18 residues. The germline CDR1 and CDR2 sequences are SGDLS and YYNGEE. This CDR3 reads CASSFRGDGTATSYEQYV. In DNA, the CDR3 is TGTGCCAGCAGCTTTCGGGGAGACGGGACAGCTACTTCCTACGAGCAGTACGTC.

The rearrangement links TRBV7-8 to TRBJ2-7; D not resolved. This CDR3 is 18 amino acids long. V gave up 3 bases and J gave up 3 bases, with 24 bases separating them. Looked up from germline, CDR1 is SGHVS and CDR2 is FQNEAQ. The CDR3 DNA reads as TGTGCCAGCAGCTTTCATACAGACGGGCCAGTATATGGCTACGAGCAGTACGTC. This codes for CASSFHTDGPVYGYEQYV.

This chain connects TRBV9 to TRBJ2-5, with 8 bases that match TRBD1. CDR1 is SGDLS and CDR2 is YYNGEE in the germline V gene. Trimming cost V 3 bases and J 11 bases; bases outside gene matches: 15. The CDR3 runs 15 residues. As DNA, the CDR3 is TGTGCCAGCAGCGCAGGATCAGGGGGCGCCGGGGCGCAGTACTTC. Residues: CASSAGSGGAGAQYF.

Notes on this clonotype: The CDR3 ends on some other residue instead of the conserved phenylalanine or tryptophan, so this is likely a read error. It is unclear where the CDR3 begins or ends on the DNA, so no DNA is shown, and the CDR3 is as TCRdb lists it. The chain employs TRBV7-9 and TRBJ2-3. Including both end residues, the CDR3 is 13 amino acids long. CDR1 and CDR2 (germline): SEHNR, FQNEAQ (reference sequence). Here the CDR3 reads CASGDGHKDTYDV.

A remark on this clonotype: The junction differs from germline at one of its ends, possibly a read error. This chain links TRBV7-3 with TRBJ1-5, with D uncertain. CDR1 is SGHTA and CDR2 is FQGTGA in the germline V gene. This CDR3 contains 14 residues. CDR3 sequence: CASRKSDNNEPQHF. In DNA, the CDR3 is TGTGCCAGCAGAAAGTCGGATAACAATGAGCCCCAGCATTTT.

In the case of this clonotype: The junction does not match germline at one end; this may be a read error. CDR3 in DNA: TGTGCCAGCAGCTTTCCGGCAGGCGCGGCTGCGCTTTCCTTT. This sequence encodes CASSFPAGAAALSF. This chain joins TRBV7-9 and TRBJ2-3; no firm D call. The CDR3 covers 14 residues. Germline CDR1 is SEHNR and CDR2 is FQNEAQ (reference sequence).

The CDR3 DNA sequence: TGTGCCAGCAGCCAGGGGGGCGGAATCGGTCAGGGTGCGCAGTTCTTC. Residues: CASSQGGGIGQGAQFF. The chain couples TRBV7-2 to TRBJ2-1, with D possibly matching TRBD1 (7 bases). Trimming shortened V by 5 bases and J by 12 bases, and 26 bases separated the two germline ends. Germline lookup yields CDR1 SGHTA and CDR2 FQGNSA. This CDR3 has 16 residues.

DNA for the CDR3: TGTGCCAGCAGCCCAGGGCTAGGCGATGGCTACACCTTC. Its protein is CASSPGLGDGYTF. The chain links TRBV7-9 to TRBJ1-2; D might be TRBD1 (5 bases). V shed 5 bases and J shed 6 bases, with 13 bases lying between them. CDR3 size: 13 residues. Germline assignment: CDR1 SEHNR and CDR2 FQNEAQ (reference sequence).